This T cell receptor (beta chain) appears in the sequencing data of a study of read filtering for tumor transcriptome and immune sequencing. Whole-study context: R-ISS stage counts were eight or nine for I, about 15 for II, more than 5 for III. RNA-seq yielded only about 80 to 1,400 TCR reads, IR-seq about 3.5 to 10.27 million.

Molecular barcoded adaptors covering alpha/delta and beta/gamma chains were used on approximately 440 ng RNA. TCRdb redid the calling of the reads with MiXCR, one entry per CDR3 protein. This repertoire shows about 47,000 distinct CDR3 sequences, 10% to 15% found once; its top ten account for approximately 14%. This clonotype was observed many times. The target antigen is unknown. V gave up 1 base and J gave up 3 bases; unmatched junction bases: 10. The CDR3 contains 16 residues. CDR1 and CDR2 (germline): DFQATT, SNEGSKA (reference sequence). Findings and limits, study-wide: About 80% of IR-seq clonotypes had one read, totaling about 4% of reads; RNA-seq: 74.6% and 44.6%. Without single-read clonotypes, shared clonotype proportions correlated more between IR-seq and RNA-seq.

This chain links TRBV20-1 with TRBJ2-3, with 7 positions matching TRBD2. Sequencing was performed on a population of CD138-negative cells sorted from bone marrow. This clonotype originated in a donor at least 40 years old with multiple myeloma. Here the CDR3 reads CSARAMGAGRTDTQYF. CDR3 sequence (DNA): TGCAGTGCTAGAGCCATGGGAGCGGGAAGGACAGATACGCAGTATTTT.